A selection of T cell receptor beta chains follows, all from one sample in a study of OX40 agonist ivuxolimab in advanced cancers. Clones were sequenced by immunoSEQ multiplex PCR, and TCRdb holds only the in-frame ones, with some missing. The sample includes roughly 89,000 clones, approximately 91% of them seen just once. Here the sequenced sample was CD4+ or CD8+ T cells sorted from blood, taken in a trial of the OX40 agonist ivuxolimab. These receptors were collected from an adult with an advanced solid tumor such as melanoma, head and neck, liver or kidney cancer. The CDR3 runs from the conserved cysteine through the conserved F or W. D genes are given only for firm matches. Not all rows give a size; the values are once, few, many and, for expanded clones, a class.

CDR3 protein: CAISLGIGYPETQYF
CDR3 DNA: TGTGCCATCAGTCTCGGTATTGGGTACCCAGAGACCCAGTACTTC
V gene: TRBV10-3
D gene: .
clone size: .
J gene: TRBJ2-5

CDR3 protein: CASSIESGRRGNEQFF
CDR3 DNA: TGTGCCAGTAGTATAGAAAGCGGGAGAAGAGGCAATGAGCAGTTCTTC
V gene: TRBV19
D gene: TRBD2
clone size: once
J gene: TRBJ2-1

CDR3 protein: CASTQGNRVKNIQYF
CDR3 DNA: TGTGCCAGTACCCAGGGGAACAGGGTAAAAAACATTCAGTACTTC
V gene: TRBV19
D gene: .
clone size: .
J gene: TRBJ2-4

CDR3 protein: CASRSTSRDRGYGYTF
CDR3 DNA: TGTGCCAGCAGGTCGACGAGTCGGGACAGGGGATATGGCTACACCTTC
V gene: TRBV28
D gene: TRBD1
clone size: .
J gene: TRBJ1-2

CDR3 protein: CASSLTGQGFHF
CDR3 DNA: TGTGCCAGCAGTTTAACGGGACAGGGATTCCACTTT
V gene: TRBV28
D gene: TRBD1
clone size: .
J gene: TRBJ1-6

CDR3 protein: CASSSPLNLKKCLHEAFF
CDR3 DNA: TGTGCCAGCAGTAGTCCTCTCAACCTAAAAAAATGTCTCCATGAAGCTTTCTTT
V gene: TRBV9
D gene: .
clone size: once
J gene: TRBJ1-1

CDR3 protein: CASSISGTVNTGELFF
CDR3 DNA: TGTGCCAGTAGTATATCAGGGACCGTGAACACCGGGGAGCTGTTTTTT
V gene: TRBV19
D gene: .
clone size: .
J gene: TRBJ2-2

CDR3 protein: CASSSAGAGGRFFF
CDR3 DNA: TGTGCCAGCAGTTCTGCAGGAGCGGGAGGGCGGTTCTTCTTC
V gene: TRBV6-6
D gene: TRBD2
clone size: .
J gene: TRBJ2-1

CDR3 protein: CASSSSTSIAYNEQFF
CDR3 DNA: TGTGCCAGCAGTTCCTCTACTAGCATCGCCTACAATGAGCAGTTCTTC
V gene: TRBV27
D gene: .
clone size: .
J gene: TRBJ2-1

CDR3 protein: CASSPTSLITDTQYF
CDR3 DNA: TGTGCCAGCAGCCCAACTTCCCTAATCACAGATACGCAGTATTTT
V gene: TRBV7-9
D gene: .
clone size: .
J gene: TRBJ2-3

CDR3 protein: CASSPRRSDSGNTIYF
CDR3 DNA: TGTGCCAGCTCACCCAGAAGATCCGACTCTGGAAACACCATATATTTT
V gene: TRBV18
D gene: .
clone size: .
J gene: TRBJ1-3

CDR3 protein: CATSKRESETQYF
CDR3 DNA: TGTGCCACCAGCAAGAGGGAGTCAGAGACCCAGTACTTC
V gene: TRBV15
D gene: .
clone size: .
J gene: TRBJ2-5

CDR3 protein: CASTSLAGGQHSYNEQFF
CDR3 DNA: TGCGCCAGCACGTCTCTAGCGGGAGGGCAACATAGCTACAATGAGCAGTTCTTC
V gene: TRBV4-3
D gene: TRBD2
clone size: .
J gene: TRBJ2-1

CDR3 protein: CASSPATGSRNEQFF
CDR3 DNA: TGTGCCAGCAGCCCTGCGACAGGGTCGAGGAATGAGCAGTTCTTC
V gene: TRBV28
D gene: TRBD1
clone size: .
J gene: TRBJ2-1

CDR3 protein: CASRTGGLADTQYF
CDR3 DNA: TGTGCCAGCAGAACAGGGGGACTTGCAGATACGCAGTATTTT
V gene: TRBV11-2
D gene: TRBD1
clone size: .
J gene: TRBJ2-3

CDR3 protein: CASSLMQGALSEAFF
CDR3 DNA: TGTGCCAGCAGCTTAATGCAGGGGGCCTTATCTGAAGCTTTCTTT
V gene: TRBV7-9
D gene: TRBD1
clone size: once
J gene: TRBJ1-1